These 10 T cell receptor beta chains originate from one sample sequenced in a study of CD8 T cells in Susac syndrome. cDNA came from around 0.5 to 1 ug RNA primed by random hexamers. MiXCR, run by TCRdb on the immunoSEQ multiplex PCR reads, gives a single entry per CDR3 protein. Seen here are around 220,000 distinct CDR3 sequences, 80% to 95% observed once, and the top ten hold about 0.15%. What was sequenced was CD8+ T cells from PBMCs. The receptor set was obtained from a human donor with multiple sclerosis.

This chain links TRBV5-6 with TRBJ1-4; 8 nucleotides agree with TRBD1. The germline V gene has CDR1 SGHDT and CDR2 YYEEEE. The J segment lost 11 bases and the V segment lost 4 bases, leaving 10 bases of the junction unmatched. The CDR3 spans 14 residues. CDR3 sequence: CASSIGQGLKKLFF. CDR3 DNA sequence: TGTGCCAGCAGCATTGGACAGGGATTGAAGAAACTGTTTTTT. The whole variable domain, remainder taken from reference TRBV5-6 and TRBJ1-4, is DAGVTQSPTHLIKTRGQQVTLRCSPKSGHDTVSWYQQALGQGPQFIFQYYEEEERQRGNFPDRFSGHQFPNYSSELNVNALLLGDSALYLCASSIGQGLKKLFFGSGTQLSVL.

This chain uses TRBV29-1 with TRBJ2-1; 10 bases agree with TRBD2. The CDR3 is made up of 14 amino acids. The ends lost 5 bases at V and 2 bases at J; junction bases unmatched: 3. The germline V gene encodes CDR1 SQVTM and CDR2 ANQGSEA. CDR3 nucleotide sequence: TGCAGCGTTTTAGCGGGAGGCCCCTACAATGAGCAGTTCTTC. Its translation: CSVLAGGPYNEQFF.

The chain has TRBV4-2 and TRBJ2-1; perhaps TRBD2 as D (6 bases). CDR1 is LGHNA and CDR2 is YNFKEQ in the germline V gene. Trimming left V 0 bases short and J 5 bases short, with 11 bases between. The CDR3 is made up of 15 amino acids. CDR3 loop: CASSQDLPSDNEQFF. CDR3 DNA sequence: TGTGCCAGCAGCCAAGATTTACCTAGCGACAATGAGCAGTTCTTC.

CDR3 sequence: CASSYSSRYEQYF. CDR3 coding DNA: TGTGCCAGCAGTTACTCGTCCCGCTACGAGCAGTACTTC. This rearrangement joins TRBV6-2 or TRBV6-3 to TRBJ2-7; D uncertain. The CDR3 contains 13 residues. Germline V gives CDR1 MNHEY, CDR2 SVGEGT. V was shortened by 0 bases and J by 3 bases, with 6 bases between the two germline ends.

The chain links TRBV20-1 to TRBJ2-5; 10 nucleotides line up with TRBD2. After removal of 5 bases from V and 5 bases from J, the junction contained 14 bases not matched to a gene. This CDR3 has 16 residues. CDR1 is DFQATT and CDR2 is SNEGSKA in the germline V gene (reference sequence). The CDR3 region is CSAPGGASGSMETQYF. The CDR3 region has the DNA TGCAGTGCTCCAGGGGGGGCTAGCGGGAGTATGGAGACCCAGTACTTC.

This chain links TRBV29-1 with TRBJ2-1, with 7 bases fitting TRBD1. The CDR3 has 17 amino acids. With 4 bases clipped from V and 1 base from J, the junction kept 13 bases outside the gene matches. In germline, CDR1 is SQVTM, CDR2 ANQGSEA. In DNA, the CDR3 is TGCAGCGTTGCCGGGGACAGTACCTCGGGGTCCTACAATGAGCAGTTCTTC. As protein: CSVAGDSTSGSYNEQFF.

The DNA for the CDR3 is TGTGCCAGCAGCTTAACGGGACAGGGTCTCCACGAGCAGTACTTC. Translation gives CASSLTGQGLHEQYF. The chain joins TRBV7-9 to TRBJ2-7; 9 bases match TRBD1. The CDR3 consists of 15 residues. V lost 2 bases and J lost 5; bases outside the gene matches: 7. Per the germline V gene, CDR1 is SEHNR and CDR2 is FQNEAQ (reference sequence).

The chain couples TRBV7-9 to TRBJ1-1; 7 bases are a match to TRBD1. CDR1 and CDR2 (germline): SEHNR, FQNEAQ (reference sequence). V lost 3 bases and J lost 3; bases outside the gene matches: 4. The CDR3 has 14 amino acids. Here the CDR3 DNA reads TGTGCCAGCAGCTTTACAGGGGTCTACACTGAAGCTTTCTTT. It codes for CASSFTGVYTEAFF.

The CDR3 bases are TGCGCCAGCAGCTTGGCCTTTGATTCCTACAATGAGCAGTTCTTC. Its protein product is CASSLAFDSYNEQFF. This rearrangement joins TRBV5-1 to TRBJ2-1; D is uncertain. Germline-derived CDR1 and CDR2 are SGHRS and YFSETQ. The V gene lost 0 bases and the J gene lost 1 base, with 8 bases spanning the gap. This CDR3 is built from 15 residues.

This clonotype appeared once. This rearrangement joins TRBV12-3 or TRBV12-4 to TRBJ2-7; D gene ambiguous. V shed 7 bases and J shed 3 bases, with 13 bases lying between them. CDR3 size: 13 residues. As DNA, the CDR3 is TGTGCCAGCACGCTCGGCGTAGTCTACGAGCAGTACTTC. Translation: CASTLGVVYEQYF.